The 13 T cell receptor beta chains listed next were all sequenced from one sample in a study of blood T cell repertoires in COVID-19. Assay: immunoSEQ multiplex PCR; the TCRdb copy retains only in-frame clones and omits some. The table has hundreds of thousands of clones, approximately 86% seen once. The material sequenced was peripheral blood. The receptors shown here come from a woman aged 25 to 39 who had recovered from COVID-19.

The V call is TRBV3-1 (or the pseudogene TRBV3-2), the J call TRBJ2-5, with 15 bases lining up with TRBD2. CDR1 LGHDT and CDR2 YNNKEL come from the germline V gene (reference sequence). The CDR3 length is 17 residues. With V trimmed by 1 base and J by 4 bases, 4 bases remained unmatched. In DNA form, the CDR3 reads TGTGCCAGCAGCCAAGGGACTAGCGGGGGGGGAATAGAGACCCAGTACTTC. This gives the protein CASSQGTSGGGIETQYF.

The chain recombines TRBV3-1 (or the pseudogene TRBV3-2) with TRBJ2-7, with 7 bases identical to TRBD2. After removal of 3 bases from V and 5 bases from J, the junction contained 16 bases not matched to a gene. The germline V gene has CDR1 LGHDT and CDR2 YNNKEL (reference sequence). The CDR3 sequence is 17 residues long. CDR3 region: CASSQGNYYGGGDEQYF. CDR3 DNA sequence: TGTGCCAGCAGCCAGGGGAATTATTATGGCGGGGGAGACGAGCAGTACTTC.

The chain recombines TRBV14 with TRBJ1-2; D call uncertain. CDR1 and CDR2 from the germline V gene are SGHDN and FVKESK. The CDR3 covers 13 residues. The germline V and J ends were trimmed by 0 bases and 7 bases, with 9 bases remaining between them. DNA of the CDR3: TGTGCCAGCAGCCAAGACTCCCGAGCTGGCTACACCTTC. Translation gives CASSQDSRAGYTF.

The chain employs TRBV7-2 and TRBJ1-1; unclear D gene. The germline V gene has CDR1 SGHTA and CDR2 FQGNSA. V was pared by 1 base and J by 0 bases, with 3 bases between. This CDR3 contains 13 residues. The CDR3 DNA reads TGTGCCAGCAGCTTAGTCATGAACACTGAAGCTTTCTTT. Amino acids: CASSLVMNTEAFF.

The V and J genes are TRBV7-9 and TRBJ1-1; D perhaps matches TRBD1 (5 bases). Between the trimmed V and J ends, which lost 1 base and 5 bases, there was a span of 14 bases. The CDR3 has 15 amino acids. Germline loops: CDR1 SEHNR, CDR2 FQNEAQ (reference sequence). CDR3 nucleotides: TGTGCCAGCAGCTTAGTGTCGGGGGTGGGAACTGAAGCTTTCTTT. Translating gives CASSLVSGVGTEAFF. Drawing the rest from reference TRBV7-9 and TRBJ1-1, the complete variable domain is DTGVSQNPRHKITKRGQNVTFRCDPISEHNRLYWYRQTLGQGPEFLTYFQNEAQLEKSRLLSDRFSAERPKGSFSTLEIQRTEQGDSAMYLCASSLVSGVGTEAFFGQGTRLTVV.

CDR3 DNA sequence: TGCGCCAGCAGCTTGGGCGCTTACTCCTACAATGAGCAGTTCTTC. It translates to CASSLGAYSYNEQFF. The chain combines TRBV5-1 with TRBJ2-1; D is undetermined. The V end was cut by 0 bases, the J end by 0 bases, with 7 bases between. The CDR3 has 15 amino acids. Germline loops: CDR1 SGHRS, CDR2 YFSETQ.

The DNA of the CDR3 is TGCGCCAGCAGCCATGACCTAGGACAGGAGCGCTACGAGCAGTACTTC. Encoded protein: CASSHDLGQERYEQYF. The chain carries TRBV4-3 and TRBJ2-7, with TRBD1 matching over 7 bases. J lost 3 bases, V lost 3 bases, and 11 bases had no gene match. The CDR3 spans 16 residues. Germline CDR1 LGHNA, CDR2 YSLEER.

The chain has TRBV7-3 and TRBJ1-2; TRBD1 aligns across 7 bases. The J segment lost 6 bases and the V segment lost 1 base, leaving 2 bases of the junction unmatched. CDR3 length: 13 residues. Germline loops: CDR1 SGHTA, CDR2 FQGTGA. The DNA of the CDR3 is TGTGCCAGCAGCTTAATGCAGGGGGATGGCTACACCTTC. This sequence encodes CASSLMQGDGYTF.

The chain carries TRBV6-4 and TRBJ2-2, with a weak D call TRBD1 (5 bases). The CDR3 extends over 15 amino acids. Trimming shortened V by 3 bases and J by 1 base, and 9 bases separated the two germline ends. Germline V gene sequence: CDR1 MRHNA, CDR2 SNTAGT. For the CDR3, the DNA is TGTGCCAGCAGTGAATCCAGGGAGAACACCGGGGAGCTGTTTTTT. Its protein product is CASSESRENTGELFF.

This clone was detected a few times. The rearrangement joins TRBV19 to TRBJ2-1; D is unresolved. CDR3 length: 15 residues. Germline V lookup: CDR1 LNHDA, CDR2 SQIVND (reference sequence). V was clipped by 0 bases and J by 3 bases, with 9 bases between them. The CDR3 coding sequence is TGTGCCAGTAGTATAGAGAGATTTTACTACAATGAGCAGTTCTTC. Its translation is CASSIERFYYNEQFF.

The chain links TRBV5-3 to TRBJ1-5; D remains unclear. TRBV5-3 has ORF status, its function being uncertain. The CDR3 spans 16 residues. V dropped 2 bases and J dropped 0 bases, with 12 bases sitting between them. CDR3 protein: CARSLFFEISNQPQHF. CDR3 coding DNA: TGTGCCAGAAGCTTATTTTTTGAGATTAGCAATCAGCCCCAGCATTTT.

V usage is TRBV7-9 and J usage is TRBJ2-4, with D maybe TRBD1 (5 bases). The germline V gene encodes CDR1 SEHNR and CDR2 FQNEAQ (reference sequence). The CDR3 contains 15 residues. The V and J ends lost 5 bases and 6 bases respectively, with 17 bases between them. Written as DNA, the CDR3 is TGTGCCAGCAGCCCGACGGCCGATCAGGGAAACATTCAGTACTTC. Its translation is CASSPTADQGNIQYF.

The V and J genes are TRBV18 and TRBJ2-7, with 8 nucleotides matching TRBD1. The CDR3 length is 14 residues. The V and J ends lost 4 bases and 6 bases, in that order; junction bases with no gene match: 8. Germline V gene data show CDR1 as KGHSH and CDR2 as LQKENI. The CDR3 is CASSQQGTGVEQYF. CDR3 bases: TGTGCCAGCTCACAGCAGGGGACAGGAGTCGAGCAGTACTTC.